This entry concerns a single T cell receptor (beta chain). Using immunoSEQ multiplex PCR, the repertoire was profiled, and TCRdb retains in-frame clones only, with some absent. The sample includes 95,000 to 100,000 clones, about 90% of them seen just once. The V end was cut by 6 bases, the J end by 6 bases, with 8 bases between. The germline V gene has CDR1 LNHDA and CDR2 SQIVND (reference sequence). This CDR3 is built from 12 residues. These data are taken from a study of T cell changes during pregnancy in multiple sclerosis. Specimen: peripheral blood, collected after pregnancy. The receptor's source is a female donor in good health, enrolled as a control in a pregnancy study. The chain couples TRBV19 to TRBJ1-4; the D is unclear. The CDR3 nucleotides read TGTGCCAGTAGAGACGGGTATGAAAAACTGTTTTTT. Its protein product is CASRDGYEKLFF.